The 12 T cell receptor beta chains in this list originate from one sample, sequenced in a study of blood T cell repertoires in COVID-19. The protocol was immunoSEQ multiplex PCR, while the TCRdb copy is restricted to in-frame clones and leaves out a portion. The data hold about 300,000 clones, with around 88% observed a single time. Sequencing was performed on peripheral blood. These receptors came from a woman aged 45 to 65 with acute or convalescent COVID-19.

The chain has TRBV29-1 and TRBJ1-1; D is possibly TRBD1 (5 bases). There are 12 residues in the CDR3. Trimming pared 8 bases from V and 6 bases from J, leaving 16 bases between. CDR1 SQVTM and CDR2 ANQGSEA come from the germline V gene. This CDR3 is CSLGEGQPEAFF. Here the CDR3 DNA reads TGCAGCCTCGGGGAGGGGCAACCTGAAGCTTTCTTT.

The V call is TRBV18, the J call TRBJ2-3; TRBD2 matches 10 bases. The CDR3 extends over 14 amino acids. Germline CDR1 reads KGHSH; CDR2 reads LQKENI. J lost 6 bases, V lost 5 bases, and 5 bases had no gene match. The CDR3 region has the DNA TGTGCCAGCTCAATTAGCGGGAGGTTCGATACGCAGTATTTT. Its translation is CASSISGRFDTQYF.

The chain's CDR3 is CASSPGLAGANTGELFF. The CDR3 nucleotides read TGTGCCAGCAGCCCGGGACTAGCGGGCGCGAACACCGGGGAGCTGTTTTTT. V is TRBV5-6 and J is TRBJ2-2, with 12 bases aligning to TRBD2. This CDR3 spans 17 amino acids. With V trimmed by 4 bases and J by 0 bases, 4 bases remained unmatched. Germline V gene lookup returns CDR1 SGHDT and CDR2 YYEEEE.

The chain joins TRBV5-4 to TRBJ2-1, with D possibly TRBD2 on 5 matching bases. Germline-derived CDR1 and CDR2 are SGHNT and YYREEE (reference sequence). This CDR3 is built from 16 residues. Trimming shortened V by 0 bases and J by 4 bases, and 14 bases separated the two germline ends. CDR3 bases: TGTGCCAGCAGCTTGGAAGGGAGCTTGGGGTACAATGAGCAGTTCTTC. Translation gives CASSLEGSLGYNEQFF.

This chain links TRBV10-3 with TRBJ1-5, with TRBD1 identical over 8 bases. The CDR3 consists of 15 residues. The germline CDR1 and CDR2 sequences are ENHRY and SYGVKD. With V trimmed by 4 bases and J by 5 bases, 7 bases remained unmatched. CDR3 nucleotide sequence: TGTGCCATCAGTGGGTCTGGACAGGGAGATCAGCCCCAGCATTTT. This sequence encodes CAISGSGQGDQPQHF.

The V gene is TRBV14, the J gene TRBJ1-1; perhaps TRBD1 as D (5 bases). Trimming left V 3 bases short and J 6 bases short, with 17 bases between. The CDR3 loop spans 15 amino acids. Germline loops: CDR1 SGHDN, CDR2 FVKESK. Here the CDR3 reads CASSQGGRSAAEAFF. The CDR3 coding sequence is TGTGCCAGCAGCCAGGGGGGACGCTCGGCGGCTGAAGCTTTCTTT.

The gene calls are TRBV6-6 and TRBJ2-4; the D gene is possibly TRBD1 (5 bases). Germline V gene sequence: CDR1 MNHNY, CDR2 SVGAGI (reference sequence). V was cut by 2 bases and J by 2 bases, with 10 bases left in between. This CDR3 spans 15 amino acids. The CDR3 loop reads CASSYQGRTKNIQYF. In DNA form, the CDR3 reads TGTGCCAGCAGTTACCAGGGCAGGACCAAAAACATTCAGTACTTC.

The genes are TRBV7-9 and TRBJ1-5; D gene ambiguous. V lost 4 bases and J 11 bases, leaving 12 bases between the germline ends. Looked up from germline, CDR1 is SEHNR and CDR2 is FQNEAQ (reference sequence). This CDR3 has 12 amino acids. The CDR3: CASSSSGSSQHF. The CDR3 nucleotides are TGTGCCAGCAGCTCCTCTGGGAGTTCCCAGCATTTT.

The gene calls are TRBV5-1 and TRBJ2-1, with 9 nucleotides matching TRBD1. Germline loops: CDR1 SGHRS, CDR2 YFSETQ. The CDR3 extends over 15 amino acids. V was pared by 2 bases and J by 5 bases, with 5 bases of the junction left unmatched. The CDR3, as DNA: TGCGCCAGCAGCTTAAATACAGGGGGCCACAATGAGCAGTTCTTC. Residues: CASSLNTGGHNEQFF.

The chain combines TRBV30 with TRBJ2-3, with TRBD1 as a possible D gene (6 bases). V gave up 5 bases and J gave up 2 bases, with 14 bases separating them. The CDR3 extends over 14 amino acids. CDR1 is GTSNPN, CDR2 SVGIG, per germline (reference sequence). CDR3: CAWDFGQPTDTQYF. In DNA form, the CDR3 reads TGTGCCTGGGACTTCGGACAGCCCACAGATACGCAGTATTTT.

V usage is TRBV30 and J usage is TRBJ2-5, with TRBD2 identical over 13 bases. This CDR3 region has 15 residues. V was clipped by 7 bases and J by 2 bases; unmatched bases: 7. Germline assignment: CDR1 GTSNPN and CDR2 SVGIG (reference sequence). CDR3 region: CAYRLTSGGQETQYF. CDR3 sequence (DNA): TGTGCCTACCGACTGACTAGCGGGGGGCAAGAGACCCAGTACTTC.

CDR3 loop: CASSAGLAYEQYF. CDR3 sequence (DNA): TGTGCCAGCAGCGCAGGACTAGCCTACGAGCAGTACTTC. The chain recombines TRBV7-2 with TRBJ2-7; 7 bases line up with TRBD2. Germline CDR1 SGHTA, CDR2 FQGNSA. This CDR3 region has 13 residues. Trimming at V came to 5 bases and at J to 2 bases, leaving 3 bases not matched to a gene.